A few counts support the clone carrying this T cell receptor beta chain. The data were taken from a study of T-cell reconstitution after alpha-beta-depleted transplantation in children. Unique molecular identifiers were incorporated during preparation of the TCRbeta library. TCRdb fed the PCR reads into MiXCR, producing one record per CDR3 protein. The sample contains fewer than 550,000 distinct CDR3 sequences, about 17% of which appear only once. Trimming removed 7 bases at V and 4 bases at J, with 11 bases between. The CDR3 is 13 amino acids. CDR1 and CDR2 from the germline V gene are SNHLY and FYNNEI.

The rearrangement uses TRBV2 and TRBJ2-1; TRBD2 might be the D (6 bases). The source material was PBMCs, mostly from graft donor cells, sampled 360 days after TCRalphabeta/CD19-depleted stem cell transplant. This sequence originates from a boy in the first two years of life who had a stem cell transplant for Wiskott-Aldrich syndrome, so the T cells may come from the graft donor. The CDR3, as DNA: TGTGCCAGCATTTGGGGAGGATACAATGAGCAGTTCTTC. This encodes CASIWGGYNEQFF.